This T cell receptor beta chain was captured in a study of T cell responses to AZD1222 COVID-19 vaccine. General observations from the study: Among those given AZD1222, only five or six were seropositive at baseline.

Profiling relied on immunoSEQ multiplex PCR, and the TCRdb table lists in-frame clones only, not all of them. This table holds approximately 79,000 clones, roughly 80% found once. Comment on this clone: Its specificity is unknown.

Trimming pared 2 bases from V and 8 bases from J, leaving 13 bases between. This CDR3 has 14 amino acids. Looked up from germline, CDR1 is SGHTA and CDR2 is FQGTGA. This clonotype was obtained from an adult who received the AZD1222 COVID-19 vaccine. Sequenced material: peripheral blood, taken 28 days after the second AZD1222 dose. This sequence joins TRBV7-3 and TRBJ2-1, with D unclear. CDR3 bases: TGTGCCAGCAGCTTAGGGCCGCCCTGGGATGAGCAGTTCTTC. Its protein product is CASSLGPPWDEQFF.